The clone carrying this TCR beta chain has a count of ten or more. TCRdb recomputed calls from the 5' RACE reads with MiXCR, one row per CDR3 protein. The sample contains approximately 690,000 distinct CDR3 sequences, around 6% of which appear only once. This specimen comes from a study of identical twins. CDR3 length: 13 amino acids. Trimming removed 5 bases at V and 2 bases at J, with 11 bases between. Germline V gene data show CDR1 as SQVTM and CDR2 as ANQGSEA. The sequence came from a man between 18 and 35 years old in good health. This chain joins TRBV29-1 and TRBJ2-3; tentatively, D is TRBD1 (5 bases). Sequencing was performed on naive T cells sorted from blood. In nucleotides, the CDR3 is TGCAGCGTTTCGGGCAGGGTCACAGATACGCAGTATTTT. Amino acid sequence: CSVSGRVTDTQYF.